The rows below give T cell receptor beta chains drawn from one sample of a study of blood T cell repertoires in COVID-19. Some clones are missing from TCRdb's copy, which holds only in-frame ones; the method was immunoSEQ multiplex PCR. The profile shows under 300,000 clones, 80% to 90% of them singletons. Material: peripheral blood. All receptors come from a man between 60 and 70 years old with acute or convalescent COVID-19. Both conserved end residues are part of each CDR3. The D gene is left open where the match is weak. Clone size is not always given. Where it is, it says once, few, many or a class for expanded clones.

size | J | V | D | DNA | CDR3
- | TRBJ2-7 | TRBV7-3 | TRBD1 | TGTGCCAGCAGCCAAGGGACAGGGTTCGAGCAGTACTTC | CASSQGTGFEQYF
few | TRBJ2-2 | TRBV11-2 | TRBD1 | TGTGCCAGCAGCCCCGGACAGGCGAGGAACACCGGGGAGCTGTTTTTT | CASSPGQARNTGELFF
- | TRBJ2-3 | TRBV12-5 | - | TGTGCTAGTGGGGTAGGGGGAAACCGCGACACAGATACGCAGTATTTT | CASGVGGNRDTDTQYF
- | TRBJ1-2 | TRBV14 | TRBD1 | TGTGCCAGCAGCCCCGGGACAGGGAACTATGGCTACACCTTC | CASSPGTGNYGYTF
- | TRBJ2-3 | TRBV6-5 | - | TGTGCCAGCAACCGCGGGGACGGCACAGATACGCAGTATTTT | CASNRGDGTDTQYF
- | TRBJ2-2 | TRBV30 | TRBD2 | TGTGCCTGGGGGAAGGGCCCAGGAAGGGGCGGGAGTAGGGCCACCGGGGAGCTGTTTTTT | CAWGKGPGRGGSRATGELFF
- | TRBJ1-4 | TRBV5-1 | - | TGCGCCAGCAGCTTGGCCTACGGGGAGAATGAAAAACTGTTTTTT | CASSLAYGENEKLFF
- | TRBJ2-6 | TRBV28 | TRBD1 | TGTGCCAGCACCCGGAACCCGTCTGGGACAGGGGTCAACGTCCTGACTTTC | CASTRNPSGTGVNVLTF
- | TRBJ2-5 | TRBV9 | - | TGTGCCAGCAGCGTAGAACAGTTCCAAGAGACCCAGTACTTC | CASSVEQFQETQYF
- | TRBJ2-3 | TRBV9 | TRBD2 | TGTGCCAGCAGCGCGGTCGGGACTAGCGTCAGCACAGATACGCAGTATTTT | CASSAVGTSVSTDTQYF
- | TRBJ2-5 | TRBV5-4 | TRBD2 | TGTGCCAGCAGCTTGCCGGGAGGGGGACAAGAGACCCAGTACTTC | CASSLPGGGQETQYF
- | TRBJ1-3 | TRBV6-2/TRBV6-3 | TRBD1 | TGTGCCAGCAGCCACCAAGCCGGGACAGTGGGAAACACCATATATTTT | CASSHQAGTVGNTIYF
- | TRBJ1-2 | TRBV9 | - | TGTGCCAGCGCTTACGGCGGGCCCCACTATGGCTACACCTTC | CASAYGGPHYGYTF
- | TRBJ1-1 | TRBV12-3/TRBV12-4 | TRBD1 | TGTGCCAGCAGCCTGACAGGGGAAACTGAAGCTTTCTTT | CASSLTGETEAFF
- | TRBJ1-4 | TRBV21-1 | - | TGTGCCAGCGACAACCTTCATTCGCGGGGAAAACTGTTTTTT | CASDNLHSRGKLFF
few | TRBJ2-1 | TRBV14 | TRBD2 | TGTGCCAGCAGCCGGACTAGCGGGAGAATGTCGGGCAATGAGCAGTTCTTC | CASSRTSGRMSGNEQFF
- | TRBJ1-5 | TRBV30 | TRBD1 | TGTGCCTGGAGTCTTAACAGGGGGCCTAATCAGCCCCAGCATTTT | CAWSLNRGPNQPQHF
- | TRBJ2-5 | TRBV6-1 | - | TGTGCCAGCAGTGAGACAAGGGAGACCCAGTACTTC | CASSETRETQYF
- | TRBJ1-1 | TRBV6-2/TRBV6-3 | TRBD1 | TGTGCCAGCAGTTCCCAGGGGGTGGGGACCACTGAAGCTTTCTTT | CASSSQGVGTTEAFF
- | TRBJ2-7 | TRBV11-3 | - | TGTGCCAGCAGCTTAGTCCAGGGTTCCTACGAGCAGTACTTC | CASSLVQGSYEQYF
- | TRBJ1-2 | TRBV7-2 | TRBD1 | TGTGCCAGCAGCCTAGTAGGGGGCGGCTACACCTTC | CASSLVGGGYTF
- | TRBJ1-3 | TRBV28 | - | TGTGCCAGCAGTTCCCAGGGAAACACCATATATTTT | CASSSQGNTIYF
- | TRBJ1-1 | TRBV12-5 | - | TGTGCTAGTGGTTTGGTAGGGGGGGGACTGATGAACACTGAAGCTTTCTTT | CASGLVGGGLMNTEAFF
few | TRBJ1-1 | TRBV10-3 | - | TGTGCCATCAGTGTGACAGACTTGAACACTGAAGCTTTCTTT | CAISVTDLNTEAFF
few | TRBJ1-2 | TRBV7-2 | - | TGTGCCAGCAGCTTAGTGTCAGGGGCTTTCTATGGCTACACCTTC | CASSLVSGAFYGYTF
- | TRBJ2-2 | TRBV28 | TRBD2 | TGTGCCAGCAGCCCCCTTAGGGGAGCGGGAGGTTACACCGGGGAGCTGTTTTTT | CASSPLRGAGGYTGELFF
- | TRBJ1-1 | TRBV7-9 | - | TGTGCCAGCCGGGGGGAGGGTGAAGCTTTCTTT | CASRGEGEAFF
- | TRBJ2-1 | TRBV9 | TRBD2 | TGTGCCAGCAGCCTAGTCAGCGGGAGTTTAAGTGAGCAGTTCTTC | CASSLVSGSLSEQFF
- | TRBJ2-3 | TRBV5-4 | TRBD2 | TGTGCCAGCAGCGGAGGGACTAGCGCTAGCACAGATACGCAGTATTTT | CASSGGTSASTDTQYF
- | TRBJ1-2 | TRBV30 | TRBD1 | TGTGCCTGGATCTCACGGACAGGGGGCGCGGGGGGCTACACCTTC | CAWISRTGGAGGYTF
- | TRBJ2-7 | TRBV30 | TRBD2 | TGTGCCTGGACCTCTAAGGGACTAGCACACGAGCAGTACTTC | CAWTSKGLAHEQYF
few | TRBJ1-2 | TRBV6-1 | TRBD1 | TGTGCCAGCAGTGAAGACGGGACAGGTGTTGGCGGCTACACCTTC | CASSEDGTGVGGYTF
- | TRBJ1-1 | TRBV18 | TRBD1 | TGTGCCAGCTCCCAAGGACAGGAGAACACTGAAGCTTTCTTT | CASSQGQENTEAFF
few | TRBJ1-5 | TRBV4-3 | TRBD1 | TGCGCCAGCAGCCAAGACCGGGACAGAAATCAGCCCCAGCATTTT | CASSQDRDRNQPQHF
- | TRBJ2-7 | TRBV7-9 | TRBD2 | TGTGCCAGCACTCCGACTAGCGGTACCTACGAGCAGTACTTC | CASTPTSGTYEQYF
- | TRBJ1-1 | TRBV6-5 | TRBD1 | TGTGCCAGCCGCCTCCGGGACAGTGCCACTGAAGCTTTCTTT | CASRLRDSATEAFF
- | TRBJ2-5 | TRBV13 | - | TGTGCCAGCACCGACGGGGGGCAGCACCAAGAGACCCAGTACTTC | CASTDGGQHQETQYF
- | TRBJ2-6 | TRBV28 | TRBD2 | TGTGCCAGCAGTTCAGGACTAGCGGGAGGCTCTGGGGCCAACGTCCTGACTTTC | CASSSGLAGGSGANVLTF
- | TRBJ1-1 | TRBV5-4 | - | TGTGCCAGCAGCGGGAAGAGGGCTGGATTTGAAGCTTTCTTT | CASSGKRAGFEAFF
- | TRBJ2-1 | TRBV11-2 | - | TGTGCCAGCAGCTTAGGGGGCAGGGTTGGTGAGCAGTTCTTC | CASSLGGRVGEQFF
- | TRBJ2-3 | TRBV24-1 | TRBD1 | TGTGCCACCGGTCACAGGGGGGTAGATACGCAGTATTTT | CATGHRGVDTQYF
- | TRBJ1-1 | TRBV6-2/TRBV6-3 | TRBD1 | TGTGCCAGCAGTTACGGCGGACAGGACACTGAAGCTTTCTTT | CASSYGGQDTEAFF
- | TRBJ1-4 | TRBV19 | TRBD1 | TGTGCCAGTAGTACCGACAGGGGTAGTGCAACTAATGAAAAACTGTTTTTT | CASSTDRGSATNEKLFF
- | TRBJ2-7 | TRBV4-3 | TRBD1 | TGCGCCAGCAGCCAAGCATTTCGTGGACAGGGCAACGAGCAGTACTTC | CASSQAFRGQGNEQYF
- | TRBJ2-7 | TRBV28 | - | TGTGCCAGCAGTTTATGGCAGGAAAGCTCCTACGAGCAGTACTTC | CASSLWQESSYEQYF
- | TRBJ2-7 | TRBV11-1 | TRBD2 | TGTGCCAGCCAACTCGGGAGGGTAGGGGAGCAGTACTTC | CASQLGRVGEQYF
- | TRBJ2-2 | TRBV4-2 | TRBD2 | TGTGCCAGCAGCCCTGCCCGCGCTAGCGGGGGGGAGCTGTTTTTT | CASSPARASGGELFF
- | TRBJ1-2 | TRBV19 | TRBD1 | TGTGCCAGTAGTCCAAGACAGGGTAGTGACTATGGCTACACCTTC | CASSPRQGSDYGYTF
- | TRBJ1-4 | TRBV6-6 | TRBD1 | TGTGCCAGCAGTACGCAGGGGGTAGCTAATGAAAAACTGTTTTTT | CASSTQGVANEKLFF
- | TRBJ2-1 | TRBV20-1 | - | TGCAGTGCTAGATTATACAATGAGCAGTTCTTC | CSARLYNEQFF
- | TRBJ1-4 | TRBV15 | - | TGTGCCACCAGCAGGGGGATTGAACCGGGAGATGAGAGGGAAAAACTGTTTTTT | CATSRGIEPGDEREKLFF